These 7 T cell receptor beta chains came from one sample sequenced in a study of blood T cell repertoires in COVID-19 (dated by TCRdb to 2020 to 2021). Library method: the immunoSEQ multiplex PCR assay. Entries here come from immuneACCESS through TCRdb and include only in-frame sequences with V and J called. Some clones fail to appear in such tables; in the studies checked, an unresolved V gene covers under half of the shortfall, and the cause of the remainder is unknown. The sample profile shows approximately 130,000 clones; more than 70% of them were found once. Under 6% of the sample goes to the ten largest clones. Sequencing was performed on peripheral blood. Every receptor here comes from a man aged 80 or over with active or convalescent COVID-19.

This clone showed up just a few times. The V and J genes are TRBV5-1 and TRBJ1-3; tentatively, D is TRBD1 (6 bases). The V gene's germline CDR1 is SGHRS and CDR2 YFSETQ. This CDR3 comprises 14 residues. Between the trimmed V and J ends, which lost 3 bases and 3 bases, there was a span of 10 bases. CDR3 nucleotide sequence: TGCGCCAGCAGCTCTGGACAGAGTGGAAACACCATATATTTT. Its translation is CASSSGQSGNTIYF.

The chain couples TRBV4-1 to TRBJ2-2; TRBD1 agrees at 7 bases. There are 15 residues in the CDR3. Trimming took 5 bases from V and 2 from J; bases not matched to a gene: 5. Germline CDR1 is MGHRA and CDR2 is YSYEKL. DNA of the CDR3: TGCGCCAGCAGCTCCCGGGACAGTAACACCGGGGAGCTGTTTTTT. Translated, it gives CASSSRDSNTGELFF.

CDR3 nucleotides: TGTGCCAGCAGTTACTCGATACTAGCGGGGCCCTCCTACGAGCAGTACTTC. This sequence encodes CASSYSILAGPSYEQYF. V usage is TRBV6-2 or TRBV6-3 and J usage is TRBJ2-7; 10 bases fit TRBD2. CDR3 length: 17 residues. Germline V gene lookup returns CDR1 MNHEY and CDR2 SVGEGT. Trimming cost V 0 bases and J 0 bases; bases outside gene matches: 5.

This chain's CDR3 is CASSPSTGTDNTGELFF. In DNA form, the CDR3 reads TGTGCCAGCAGCCCTTCAACCGGGACAGATAACACCGGGGAGCTGTTTTTT. This rearrangement joins TRBV11-3 to TRBJ2-2, with TRBD1 matching 7 bases. After removal of 5 bases from V and 2 bases from J, the junction contained 11 bases not matched to a gene. The CDR3 is 17 residues long. Looked up from germline, CDR1 is SGHNT and CDR2 is YENEEA.

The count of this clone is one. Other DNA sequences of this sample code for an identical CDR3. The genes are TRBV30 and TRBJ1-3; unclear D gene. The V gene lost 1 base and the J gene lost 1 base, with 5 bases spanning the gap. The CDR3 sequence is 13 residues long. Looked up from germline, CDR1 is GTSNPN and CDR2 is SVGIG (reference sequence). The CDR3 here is CAWSGHSGNTIYF. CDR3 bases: TGTGCCTGGAGTGGACATTCTGGAAACACCATATATTTT.

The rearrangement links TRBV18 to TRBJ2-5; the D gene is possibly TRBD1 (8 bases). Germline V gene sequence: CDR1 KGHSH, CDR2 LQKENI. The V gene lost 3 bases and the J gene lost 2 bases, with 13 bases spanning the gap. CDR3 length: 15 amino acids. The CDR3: CASSPTGEGQETQYF. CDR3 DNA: TGTGCCAGCTCACCGACAGGGGAGGGACAAGAGACCCAGTACTTC.

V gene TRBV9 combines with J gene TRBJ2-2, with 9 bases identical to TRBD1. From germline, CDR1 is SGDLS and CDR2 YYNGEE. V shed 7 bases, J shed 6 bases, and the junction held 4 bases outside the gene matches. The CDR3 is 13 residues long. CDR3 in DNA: TGTGCCAGCGACAGGGGGTATTCCGGGGAGCTGTTTTTT. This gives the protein CASDRGYSGELFF.